Listed below are T cell receptor beta chains from one sample, sequenced in a study of blood T cell repertoires in COVID-19. TCRdb's table, derived via immunoSEQ multiplex PCR, lists solely in-frame clones and lacks some. The profile covers under 150,000 clones, with roughly 76% appearing a single time and roughly 8% taken by the ten largest. Sequencing input: peripheral blood. These receptors all stem from a human donor with acute or convalescent COVID-19. The donor label of this sample is uncertain. Both conserved end residues are part of each CDR3. A D gene is named only where the DNA matches it firmly. Expanded clones are given a class, and other clones once, few, many or no size at all.

clone_size	v_call	d_call	j_call	cdr3_aa	cdr3_nt
once	TRBV19	-	TRBJ1-5	CASKQAVYSNQPQHF	TGTGCCAGTAAACAGGCCGTCTATAGCAATCAGCCCCAGCATTTT
-	TRBV9	TRBD2	TRBJ2-1	CASSDNRGTSGTYNEQFF	TGTGCCAGCAGCGATAACAGGGGGACTAGCGGGACCTACAATGAGCAGTTCTTC
-	TRBV3-1/TRBV3-2	-	TRBJ2-1	CASSQIGANEQFF	TGTGCCAGCAGCCAAATTGGGGCCAATGAGCAGTTCTTC
few	TRBV15	TRBD2	TRBJ2-4	CATSGKRGLAKNIQYF	TGTGCCACCAGCGGAAAGCGGGGCCTAGCCAAAAACATTCAGTACTTC
-	TRBV5-4	TRBD1	TRBJ1-1	CASSRPDREDTEAFF	TGTGCCAGCAGCCGACCGGACAGGGAGGACACTGAAGCTTTCTTT
-	TRBV7-6	TRBD2	TRBJ2-3	CASSPLAGITDTQYF	TGTGCCAGCAGCCCACTAGCGGGGATCACAGATACGCAGTATTTT
few	TRBV27	TRBD1	TRBJ2-7	CASSLSIGTGTYEQYF	TGTGCCAGCAGTTTATCGATCGGGACAGGGACTTATGAGCAGTACTTC
-	TRBV3-1/TRBV3-2	TRBD2	TRBJ2-5	CASSQVAGGETQYF	TGTGCCAGCAGCCAAGTGGCGGGAGGGGAGACCCAGTACTTC
once	TRBV7-9	-	TRBJ1-2	CASSPTGPYGYTF	TGTGCCAGCAGCCCTACAGGCCCCTATGGCTACACCTTC
once	TRBV9	TRBD1	TRBJ1-2	CASSAGTGHYGYTF	TGTGCCAGCAGCGCCGGGACAGGCCACTATGGCTACACCTTC
-	TRBV2	-	TRBJ2-5	CASSPWLGSQETQYF	TGTGCCAGCAGCCCATGGCTGGGCAGTCAAGAGACCCAGTACTTC
-	TRBV6-5	-	TRBJ1-1	CASSYVSRGTEAFF	TGTGCCAGCAGTTACGTGAGCCGGGGGACTGAAGCTTTCTTT
-	TRBV30	TRBD1	TRBJ1-6	CAWTGQAIYNSPLHF	TGTGCCTGGACCGGACAGGCCATCTATAATTCACCCCTCCACTTT
-	TRBV6-5	-	TRBJ1-2	CASGTGVKAGYTF	TGTGCCAGCGGGACGGGGGTGAAGGCTGGCTACACCTTC
-	TRBV3-1/TRBV3-2	-	TRBJ1-1	CASSHQGNTEAFF	TGTGCCAGCAGCCATCAGGGGAACACTGAAGCTTTCTTT
-	TRBV2	-	TRBJ2-7	CATQDRSYEQYF	TGTGCCACCCAGGACAGATCCTACGAGCAGTACTTC
-	TRBV5-1	-	TRBJ1-4	CASSSYSSTNEKLFF	TGCGCCAGCAGCTCTTACAGCTCAACTAATGAAAAACTGTTTTTT
-	TRBV7-8	TRBD1	TRBJ1-4	CASSSPTGAREEKLFF	TGTGCCAGCAGCTCTCCAACAGGGGCCAGGGAAGAAAAACTGTTTTTT
-	TRBV14	TRBD1	TRBJ1-2	CASSQGSGGGSYGYTF	TGTGCCAGCAGCCAAGGTTCAGGGGGCGGGAGCTATGGCTACACCTTC
-	TRBV24-1	-	TRBJ2-3	CATSGRSTDTQYF	TGTGCCACCAGTGGTCGGAGCACAGATACGCAGTATTTT
-	TRBV5-4	-	TRBJ2-5	CASSLEGLWTQYF	TGTGCCAGCAGCTTAGAGGGTCTTTGGACCCAGTACTTC
once	TRBV19	TRBD1	TRBJ1-5	CASSMGQGIQPQHF	TGTGCCAGTAGTATGGGACAGGGGATTCAGCCCCAGCATTTT
-	TRBV6-4	-	TRBJ2-6	CASSDWGAGANVLTF	TGTGCCAGCAGTGACTGGGGGGCTGGGGCCAACGTCCTGACTTTC
-	TRBV10-1	TRBD1	TRBJ1-2	CASSDGTVYGYTF	TGCGCCAGCAGTGACGGGACAGTCTATGGCTACACCTTC
-	TRBV3-1/TRBV3-2	TRBD2	TRBJ2-1	CASSHTSGGGEQFF	TGTGCCAGCAGCCATACTAGCGGGGGGGGTGAGCAGTTCTTC
-	TRBV7-9	-	TRBJ2-1	CASSLAGALNEQFF	TGTGCCAGCAGCTTAGCGGGGGCACTCAATGAGCAGTTCTTC
-	TRBV27	-	TRBJ2-3	CASSLTLYTDTQYF	TGTGCCAGCAGTTTGACACTCTACACAGATACGCAGTATTTT
-	TRBV18	-	TRBJ1-2	CASSLATGTGYTF	TGTGCCAGCTCACTCGCGACAGGTACTGGCTACACCTTC
-	TRBV29-1	TRBD1	TRBJ2-2	CSVNDRGTGELFF	TGCAGCGTGAACGACAGGGGCACCGGGGAGCTGTTTTTT
-	TRBV9	-	TRBJ1-2	CASSVGTDGYTF	TGTGCCAGCAGCGTAGGAACAGATGGCTACACCTTC
-	TRBV19	TRBD1	TRBJ1-2	CASSTLGQLRGGYTF	TGTGCCAGTAGTACCCTGGGACAGCTAAGAGGAGGCTACACCTTC
-	TRBV5-1	TRBD1	TRBJ2-7	CASSLSGTGGEQYF	TGCGCCAGCAGCTTGTCCGGGACAGGGGGCGAGCAGTACTTC
-	TRBV5-1	TRBD1	TRBJ1-5	CARTRGWCQPQHF	TGCGCCAGAACCAGGGGGTGGTGTCAGCCCCAGCATTTT
-	TRBV19	-	TRBJ1-2	CASSIAEYGYTF	TGTGCCAGTAGTATAGCCGAGTATGGCTACACCTTC
once	TRBV4-2	TRBD1	TRBJ1-1	CASSQVSQGVTEAFF	TGTGCCAGCAGCCAAGTCTCACAGGGGGTCACTGAAGCTTTCTTT
-	TRBV2	-	TRBJ1-3	CASGIQGNTIYF	TGTGCCAGCGGCATCCAGGGAAACACCATATATTTT
-	TRBV6-5	-	TRBJ2-7	CASSYSSVGDEQYF	TGTGCCAGCAGTTACTCCTCGGTCGGGGACGAGCAGTACTTC
-	TRBV19	TRBD2	TRBJ2-4	CASSRGGLAKNIQYF	TGTGCCAGTAGCCGCGGGGGGTTAGCCAAAAACATTCAGTACTTC
-	TRBV11-2	-	TRBJ1-6	CASGGSYNSPLHF	TGTGCCAGCGGGGGGTCCTATAATTCACCCCTCCACTTT
-	TRBV3-1/TRBV3-2	TRBD1	TRBJ2-5	CASRLDRVGETQYF	TGTGCCAGCAGACTTGACAGGGTCGGAGAGACCCAGTACTTC
-	TRBV30	-	TRBJ1-3	CAWSWGKGSGNTIYF	TGTGCCTGGAGTTGGGGCAAAGGCTCTGGAAACACCATATATTTT
-	TRBV7-8	-	TRBJ1-6	CASSLGGGGSPLHF	TGTGCCAGCAGCTTAGGAGGGGGTGGTTCACCCCTCCACTTT
-	TRBV24-1	-	TRBJ1-2	CATSDNTGVGAGGYTF	TGTGCCACCAGTGATAATACCGGGGTCGGAGCTGGGGGCTACACCTTC
-	TRBV7-8	TRBD1	TRBJ1-1	CASSLTSTGGAFF	TGTGCCAGCAGCTTAACCTCGACAGGGGGAGCTTTCTTT